Reported below is one TCR beta chain. There is no known antigen for this receptor. Base qualities are missing; no much larger clone stands one base away. Library prep was done by PCR. Sequencing took place on an Illumina HiSeq 2500. To reduce PCR and sequencing biases, unique molecular identifiers were built into the TCR beta cDNA libraries. Every 1 to 10 million input T cells yielded approximately 500,000 cDNA molecules, meaning each molecule approximated one T cell. The same protocol used for the earlier healthy control dataset was applied to prepare and sequence the patient libraries. Within a given batch, samples were prepared together, multiplexed and sequenced on the same HiSeq lane. Turning to the authors' computational methods: Raw barcoded reads were processed with MIGEC, discarding single-read molecular identifier groups before consensus assembly and CDR3 extraction. VDJtools was used for post-analysis of the clonotype tables, with diversity normalized by down-sampling every dataset to the smallest sample size. In repertoire overlap clustering, CDR3 amino acid sequences, but not nucleotide sequences, were matched to correct batch-related cross-sample contamination. Starting from the raw public reads, TCRdb applied fastp trimming at Q25, assembled clones with MiXCR and retained in-frame beta chains. One record per CDR3 amino acid sequence lists the most common genes and DNA. TCRdb's processing, not the authors' own work, is the source of the V and J calls. A total of approximately 360,000 distinct CDR3 sequences appear in this sample, roughly 36% of them only once. The top ten clones comprise roughly 12% of the sample.

These data come from a study of post-analysis software for immune sequencing data (dated by TCRdb to the mid-2010s). With regard to the full study: Relapsing-remitting, secondary progressive and progressive-relapsing multiple sclerosis were recorded as disease courses, and subtype annotation was lacking for some patients. The multiple sclerosis patient repertoires were compared with more than 9 previously published healthy control repertoires from donors aged roughly 6 to 27 years. A subset of samples was prepared in parallel using single-end sample barcoding, then pooled and co-amplified after Illumina adapter ligation.

TCR beta repertoires were profiled from peripheral blood of over 10 young patients with multiple sclerosis to demonstrate the VDJtools post-analysis software. The multiple sclerosis patients were children and adolescents between about 6 and 15 years of age. Here is what the overall study found, with its caveats: Normalized Chao1 diversity was significantly lower in multiple sclerosis patients than controls, suggesting substantial peripheral T-cell clonal expansion. The control group was slightly older than the multiple sclerosis patient group. About 5 TRBV segments, including TRBV5-6, TRBV5-1 and TRBV20-1, were significantly more frequent in patients than controls. When samples were clustered directly using the F measure, samples prepared in the same batch co-clustered strongly, which prompted a batch-effect correction.

The CDR3 numbers 17 residues from cysteine through phenylalanine. Only CDR3 DNA remains: 51 bases, in frame from the first base. Relative to germline, V is 5 bases shorter and J is 4 bases shorter, with 23 bases between their ends. As encoded in the germline V gene, CDR1 is ENHRY while CDR2 is SYGVKD. This receptor chain uses TRBV10-3 and TRBJ1-1; possibly the D gene is TRBD1, per 6 matching bases. The sample was blood. This TCR came from a girl aged 10 to 17 with multiple sclerosis. The nucleotide sequence is TGTGCCATCAGTTCTCTAGGTATACAGGGTGGTGGCACTGAAGCTTTCTTT. This gives the protein CAISSLGIQGGGTEAFF.